These 25 T cell receptor beta chains came from one sample sequenced in a study of Ad26.COV2.S vaccination and SARS-CoV-2 variants listed by TCRdb under 2021. Receptors were amplified or captured by the immunoSEQ multiplex PCR assay. Sourced from immuneACCESS, this table was stored by TCRdb with only in-frame sequences that have V and J called. A share of the clones is absent; for the studies checked, an unresolved V gene accounts for under half, and the remainder has no known explanation. The sample has some 330,000 clones on record, 90% of them singletons. Of the sample, about 5% falls within the top ten clones. This specimen's treatment or condition label, per the study, means: around 19 received Ad26.COV2.S at low or high dose, single or two shots; five or six received placebo; per-sample allocation not given. For vaccine and placebo recipients, the sequenced repertoires came from samples collected on day 63 after the first injection.

Sequences were derived from peripheral blood, sampled in a trial of Ad26.COV2.S vaccine versus placebo. Receptor source: a person aged 18 to 59 who received the Ad26.COV2.S COVID-19 vaccine or a placebo.

The chain uses TRBV19 and TRBJ1-6; 7 bases align to TRBD1. This CDR3 has 17 residues. J lost 4 bases, V lost 9 bases, and 15 bases had no gene match. Per germline, CDR1 LNHDA and CDR2 SQIVND (reference sequence). CDR3 amino acids: CASSPQGQGGYNSPLHF. CDR3 bases: TGTGCCAGCAGTCCCCAGGGGCAGGGGGGATATAATTCACCCCTCCACTTT.

The count of this clone is one. The chain uses TRBV6-5 and TRBJ1-1; 9 positions match TRBD1. Germline values: CDR1 MNHEY, CDR2 SVGAGI. The CDR3 runs to 14 residues. After removal of 6 bases from V and 6 bases from J, the junction contained 8 bases not matched to a gene. This CDR3 reads CASSPGTGSSEAFF. The CDR3 nucleotides are TGTGCCAGCAGCCCCGGGACAGGGTCTTCTGAAGCTTTCTTT.

The J gene is TRBJ1-6, the V gene TRBV18; D unresolved. The germline CDR1 and CDR2 sequences are KGHSH and LQKENI. The CDR3 has 12 residues. Between the trimmed V and J ends, which lost 4 bases and 6 bases, there was a span of 4 bases. The chain's CDR3 is CASSLPNSPLHF. The DNA of the CDR3 is TGTGCCAGCTCACTGCCTAATTCACCCCTCCACTTT.

The chain employs TRBV11-2 and TRBJ1-1, with D unresolved. Germline CDR1 and CDR2: SGHAT and FQNNGV. V lost 6 bases and J lost 5, with 22 bases in between. This CDR3 has 16 residues. The CDR3, as DNA: TGTGCCAGCAGAACATTATTTCCGGGCTCTGGGACTGAAGCTTTCTTT. This codes for CASRTLFPGSGTEAFF.

This rearrangement joins TRBV11-3 to TRBJ2-1, with 11 bases lining up with TRBD2. The germline V gene has CDR1 SGHNT and CDR2 YENEEA. Trimming cost V 5 bases and J 8 bases; bases outside gene matches: 11. There are 16 residues in the CDR3. The CDR3 DNA sequence: TGTGCCAGCAGCACTCTGACTAGCGGGATCGAAGATGAGCAGTTCTTC. Its protein product is CASSTLTSGIEDEQFF.

This chain connects TRBV15 to TRBJ1-6; tentatively, D is TRBD1 (5 bases). Germline assignment: CDR1 LNHNV and CDR2 YYDKDF (reference sequence). This CDR3 contains 14 residues. Between the trimmed V and J ends, which lost 5 bases and 9 bases, there was a span of 14 bases. CDR3 protein: CATSRGLKRSPLHF. In DNA, the CDR3 is TGTGCCACCAGCCGGGGACTGAAACGTTCACCCCTCCACTTT. Together with reference TRBV15 and TRBJ1-6, the CDR3 gives the full variable domain: DAMVIQNPRYQVTQFGKPVTLSCSQTLNHNVMYWYQQKSSQAPKLLFHYYDKDFNNEADTPDNFQSRRPNTSFCFLDIRSPGLGDTAMYLCATSRGLKRSPLHFGNGTRLTVT.

The gene calls are TRBV18 and TRBJ2-1, with D possibly matching TRBD1 (5 bases). V shed 2 bases and J shed 1 base, with 15 bases lying between them. CDR3 length: 17 residues. Per germline, CDR1 KGHSH and CDR2 LQKENI. CDR3 residues: CASSPVSGLSSYNEQFF. Written as DNA, the CDR3 is TGTGCCAGCTCACCAGTCTCAGGGCTTAGTTCCTACAATGAGCAGTTCTTC.

The V call is TRBV5-4, the J call TRBJ1-2, with TRBD1 identical over 9 bases. CDR3 length equals 14 residues. Per the germline V gene, CDR1 is SGHNT and CDR2 is YYREEE (reference sequence). Trimming cost V 2 bases and J 8 bases; bases outside gene matches: 7. CDR3 region: CASSFSDRGVGYTF. The CDR3 DNA follows: TGTGCCAGCAGCTTCTCGGACAGGGGAGTCGGCTACACCTTC.

This clone has just one count. The chain combines TRBV6-1 with TRBJ2-6; D is undetermined. CDR3 length equals 14 residues. Germline V gene data show CDR1 as MNHNS and CDR2 as SASEGT. V was shortened by 0 bases and J by 2 bases, with 2 bases between the two germline ends. Here the CDR3 reads CASSEAPGANVLTF. The CDR3 nucleotides are TGTGCCAGCAGTGAAGCTCCTGGGGCCAACGTCCTGACTTTC.

This chain uses TRBV2 with TRBJ1-2; 8 nucleotides line up with TRBD1. The CDR3 has 15 residues. Germline CDR1 is SNHLY and CDR2 is FYNNEI. J gave up 4 bases and V 3 bases, and 7 bases lay outside the gene matches. The chain's CDR3 is CASSDVGRGLYGYTF. In DNA, the CDR3 is TGTGCCAGCAGTGATGTTGGCAGGGGGCTCTATGGCTACACCTTC. The complete variable domain, with remaining parts taken from reference TRBV2 and TRBJ1-2, reads EPEVTQTPSHQVTQMGQEVILRCVPISNHLYFYWYRQILGQKVEFLVSFYNNEISEKSEIFDDQFSVERPDGSNFTLKIRSTKLEDSAMYFCASSDVGRGLYGYTFGSGTRLTVV.

The chain uses TRBV5-1 and TRBJ2-3; D not certain. Germline-derived CDR1 and CDR2 are SGHRS and YFSETQ. Trimming shortened V by 3 bases and J by 6 bases, and 5 bases separated the two germline ends. CDR3 length: 11 residues. CDR3 in amino acids: CASSSADTQYF. The CDR3 bases are TGCGCCAGCAGCTCCGCTGATACGCAGTATTTT.

The V and J genes are TRBV12-3 or TRBV12-4 and TRBJ1-6, with TRBD1 matching 9 bases. CDR3 size: 13 residues. V shed 6 bases, J shed 9 bases, and the junction held 3 bases outside the gene matches. The CDR3 DNA reads TGTGCCAGCAGGGGACAGGGCAGTTCACCCCTCCACTTT. This sequence encodes CASRGQGSSPLHF.

J is TRBJ2-5 and V is TRBV6-6, with D perhaps matching TRBD1 or TRBD2 (7 bases each). The CDR3 is made up of 15 amino acids. The germline gives CDR1 MNHNY, CDR2 SVGAGI (reference sequence). V shed 6 bases and J shed 5 bases, with 19 bases lying between them. The CDR3 reads CASRRDSRGGETQYF. In nucleotides, the CDR3 is TGTGCCAGCAGAAGGGACAGTCGGGGAGGGGAGACCCAGTACTTC.

This clone was recorded once. This same CDR3 is encoded by further DNA sequences in the sample. The gene calls are TRBV4-1 and TRBJ1-5, with D possibly being TRBD1 (5 bases). Germline V gene data show CDR1 as MGHRA and CDR2 as YSYEKL. The length of the CDR3 is 14 residues. V was trimmed by 1 base and J by 7 bases, leaving 11 bases between them. The CDR3 DNA reads TGCGCCAGCAGCCAAGGGGGGGGTGACCAGCCCCAGCATTTT. This gives the protein CASSQGGGDQPQHF.

The CDR3 reads CASSSDPAGASSYEQYF. DNA of the CDR3: TGTGCCAGCAGTTCCGACCCAGCGGGGGCAAGCTCCTACGAGCAGTACTTC. The V gene is TRBV27, the J gene TRBJ2-7; 8 bases match TRBD2. Unmatched junction bases numbered 11, after V lost 4 bases and J lost 0 bases. Germline lookup yields CDR1 MNHEY and CDR2 SMNVEV (reference sequence). This CDR3 has 17 amino acids.

This chain's CDR3 is CASSSGTGGADTQYF. CDR3 in DNA: TGTGCCAGCAGTTCCGGGACAGGAGGGGCAGATACGCAGTATTTT. The rearrangement joins TRBV7-9 to TRBJ2-3; the match to TRBD1 covers 8 bases. Germline trimming cut 6 bases from V and 4 bases from J; bases unmatched to any gene: 9. Germline V lookup: CDR1 SEHNR, CDR2 FQNEAQ (reference sequence). The CDR3 has 15 amino acids. The full variable domain, in which reference TRBV7-9 and TRBJ2-3 provide the parts outside the CDR3, is DTGVSQNPRHKITKRGQNVTFRCDPISEHNRLYWYRQTLGQGPEFLTYFQNEAQLEKSRLLSDRFSAERPKGSFSTLEIQRTEQGDSAMYLCASSSGTGGADTQYFGPGTRLTVL.

This chain uses TRBV14 with TRBJ2-7; D perhaps matches TRBD1 (5 bases). The germline V gene has CDR1 SGHDN and CDR2 FVKESK. The length of the CDR3 is 13 residues. Trimming took off 7 bases at V and 3 bases at J, with 13 bases between the two ends. For the CDR3, the DNA is TGTGCCAGCAAAGACCTAGGGGACTACGAGCAGTACTTC. Its protein is CASKDLGDYEQYF.

The chain couples TRBV4-3 to TRBJ2-5; 11 positions agree with TRBD2. From germline, CDR1 is LGHNA and CDR2 YSLEER. With V trimmed by 1 base and J by 4 bases, 8 bases remained unmatched. This CDR3 comprises 17 residues. CDR3 nucleotides: TGCGCCAGCAGCCAAGCCTCTCTAGCGGGGGGAGGAGAGACCCAGTACTTC. It encodes CASSQASLAGGGETQYF.

J is TRBJ1-4 and V is TRBV6-5; the match to TRBD1 covers 9 bases. Germline assignment: CDR1 MNHEY and CDR2 SVGAGI. With V trimmed by 8 bases and J by 5 bases, 9 bases remained unmatched. The CDR3 extends over 15 amino acids. CDR3 loop: CASRDRVRGNEKLFF. The CDR3 bases are TGTGCCAGCCGGGACAGGGTGAGGGGGAATGAAAAACTGTTTTTT.

J is TRBJ2-4 and V is TRBV4-1; D gene ambiguous. Germline V CDR1 and CDR2: MGHRA, YSYEKL. The CDR3 loop spans 14 amino acids. Between the trimmed V and J ends, which lost 3 bases and 1 base, there was a span of 7 bases. Here the CDR3 reads CASSQLGAKNIQYF. The CDR3 region has the DNA TGCGCCAGCAGCCAGTTGGGGGCCAAAAACATTCAGTACTTC.

This clone was picked up a small number of times. The V and J genes are TRBV18 and TRBJ2-7; tentative D call: TRBD1 (6 bases). The CDR3 spans 15 residues. Deletions cut 1 base from V and 2 bases from J, with 12 bases between. Per germline, CDR1 KGHSH and CDR2 LQKENI. CDR3 DNA sequence: TGTGCCAGCTCACCACGGGCAGGGGCGGCCTACGAGCAGTACTTC. Its protein product is CASSPRAGAAYEQYF.

The CDR3 coding sequence is TGTGCAAGTCGCTTAGGTAATAGCGGTCGTCCGGGACAGCAGAGCTCTGGGGCCAACGTCCTGACTTTC. Translation: CASRLGNSGRPGQQSSGANVLTF. This chain connects TRBV12-2 to TRBJ2-6; TRBD1, the table's D call, lacks a check against the DNA. TRBV12-2 is a documented pseudogene. This CDR3 is built from 23 residues.

The J gene is TRBJ1-1, the V gene TRBV27; 8 nucleotides line up with TRBD1. J gave up 10 bases and V 3 bases, and 7 bases lay outside the gene matches. This CDR3 is 13 amino acids long. CDR1 is MNHEY, CDR2 SMNVEV, per germline (reference sequence). CDR3 nucleotide sequence: TGTGCCAGCAGTTTTATGTCCAGGGGGCGAGCTTTCTTT. As protein: CASSFMSRGRAFF.

V is TRBV7-9 and J is TRBJ2-7, with D unclear. V lost 1 base and J lost 6, with 7 bases in between. CDR3 size: 12 residues. CDR1 and CDR2 (germline): SEHNR, FQNEAQ (reference sequence). CDR3 loop: CASSLGSREQYV. The CDR3 DNA reads as TGTGCCAGCAGCTTAGGCAGCCGCGAGCAGTACGTC.

The chain combines TRBV7-6 with TRBJ2-3, with D tentatively TRBD1 or TRBD2 (6 bases each). Germline values: CDR1 SGHVS, CDR2 FNYEAQ. Trimming pared 5 bases from V and 2 bases from J, leaving 17 bases between. The CDR3 runs 16 residues. CDR3 bases: TGTGCCAGCAGCCGCGGGACACCCCAAAACACAGATACGCAGTATTTT. It yields the protein CASSRGTPQNTDTQYF.